This T cell receptor beta chain appears in the sequencing data of a study of shared clonotypes between healthy human individuals. Whole-study context: Three plates were used per donor for CD4 naive, three for CD4 memory, two for CD8 naive and one for CD8 memory.

Selected positively for CCR7 and CD45RO-negative, naive CD8 cells excluded terminally differentiated effector memory CD45RA+ cells. This clone was seen only once. What it binds is unknown. This CDR3 is also generated by other DNA sequences in the sample. Findings and caveats of the study: Among non-shared clonotypes, generation probabilities were lower than among those shared by all four donors. Naive subsets typically showed greater estimated richness than memory subsets.

V was shortened by 8 bases and J by 3 bases, with 11 bases between the two germline ends. The CDR3 consists of 12 residues. Germline V lookup: CDR1 MNHEY, CDR2 SVGAGI. Source study methods: ImmunoSEQ yielded junction-only sequences lacking quality scores, so filtering differed. TCRdb's copy holds only in-frame clones and misses some; the assay was immunoSEQ multiplex PCR. The V and J calls and the clone size are those of that table, but D and trimming were determined from the DNA. The sample lists over 800,000 clones, over 90% occurring once. The sequencing input was naive CD8+ T cells sorted from blood. The receptor comes from a man under 40 in good health. The V and J genes are TRBV6-5 and TRBJ2-7, with D perhaps TRBD2 (6 bases). CDR3 nucleotide sequence: TGTGCCAGCTCACCCGGGGGCTACGAGCAGTACTTC. Its protein is CASSPGGYEQYF.